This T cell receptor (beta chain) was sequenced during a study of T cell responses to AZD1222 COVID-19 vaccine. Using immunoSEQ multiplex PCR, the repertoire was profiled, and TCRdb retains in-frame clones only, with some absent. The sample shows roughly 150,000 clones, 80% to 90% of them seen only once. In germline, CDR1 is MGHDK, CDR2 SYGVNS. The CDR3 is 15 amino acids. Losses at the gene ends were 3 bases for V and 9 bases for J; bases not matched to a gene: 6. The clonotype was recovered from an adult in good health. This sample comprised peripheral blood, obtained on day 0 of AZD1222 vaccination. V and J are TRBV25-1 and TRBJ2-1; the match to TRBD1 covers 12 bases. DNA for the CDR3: TGTGCCAGCAGTGACGCCGGGACAGGGGGCGTTGAGCAGTTCTTC. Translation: CASSDAGTGGVEQFF. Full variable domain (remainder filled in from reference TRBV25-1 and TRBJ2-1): EADIYQTPRYLVIGTGKKITLECSQTMGHDKMYWYQQDPGMELHLIHYSYGVNSTEKGDLSSESTVSRIRTEHFPLTLESARPSHTSQYLCASSDAGTGGVEQFFGPGTRLTVL.